The T cell receptor (beta chain) described here comes from a study of CD8+ T cells in alopecia areata. From germline, CDR1 is MNHEY and CDR2 SVGAGI. V was clipped by 5 bases and J by 3 bases; unmatched bases: 4. This CDR3 has 13 residues. RNA was isolated and reverse transcribed to cDNA, the sequencing template. Libraries were prepared by immunoSEQ multiplex PCR; TCRdb keeps only in-frame clonotypes and omits some of them. Seen here are 150,000 to 200,000 clones, roughly 66% observed once, and the top ten hold about 0.94%. Regarding treatment: oral pan-JAK inhibitor, 5-10 mg twice daily. The rearrangement joins TRBV6-5 to TRBJ2-7; 7 bases line up with TRBD1. The TCR comes from a human donor with alopecia areata. The sample was CD4+ T cells sorted from blood, taken at week 24, from a patient treated with tofacitinib. The CDR3 spells CASSRTGNYEQYF. The CDR3 nucleotides are TGTGCCAGCAGTCGGACAGGCAACTACGAGCAGTACTTC.